Included here is one TCR beta chain sequence, with context. It has no known antigen specificity. Within one base of it there is no much larger clone, and no base qualities were kept. The record originates from a study of T cell responses to AZD1222 COVID-19 vaccine (dated by TCRdb to 2020 to 2023). With respect to the entire study: AZD1222 recipients whose second dose came at about 4 weeks and those whose second dose came at about 12 weeks were combined into one group, since spike-specific TCR depth and breadth did not differ between the two schedules. TCR sequencing was performed for 230 to 250 trial participants, of whom around 210 were given two doses of AZD1222 and approximately 25 were given two doses of MenACWY control vaccine. Enrollment into the trials was organized by age into subgroups of 18-55, 56-69 and 70-plus years, and those subgroups contained approximately 150, 30 and 60 TCR-sequenced participants, respectively. What the authors observed across the whole study: Conclusions about previously exposed vaccinees are limited because only six or seven AZD1222 recipients were SARS-CoV-2 seropositive at baseline. Spike-specific TCR breadth and depth rose significantly after two AZD1222 doses compared with day 0 and with MenACWY recipients. Most participants were white British and females outnumbered males, and the authors suggested that clonal diversity may have been underestimated. Because no day 14 peak-response samples were available, repertoires were characterized only after the peak T cell response. The whole spike protein was spanned by vaccine-associated CD4 TCRs, and dominant responses were seen in regions 160-218 and 743-854. Nearly half of unique spike-specific TCRs reportedly recognized epitopes outside regions mutated in the B.1.351 and B.1.1.7 variants. The 56-69-year group was small, and its depth increase did not reach significance, likely because of low power.

In the paper's terms, the time point label means: baseline before first vaccination. Samples from vaccinated people were obtained from the UK trials COV001 and COV002, which included a single-blind randomized controlled phase 2/3 trial of AZD1222 (ChAdOx1 nCoV-19) in healthy adults. For TCRbeta chain sequencing, PBMC samples from trial participants were taken at day 0 and at day 28 after the second dose. The CDR3 regions of human TCRbeta chains were analyzed by immunosequencing. The study's processing was this. TCRs in the repertoires were compared against a reference library of SARS-CoV-2-specific TCRs that had been generated with the MIRA antigen-specificity platform. Breadth was defined as the fraction of unique TCRs that were SARS-CoV-2-associated. Depth was defined as the fraction of total T cells that were SARS-CoV-2-associated. Each spike-specific TCR was assigned to its reactive spike region and to a CD4 or CD8 class using the MIRA data. Log10-transformed breadth and depth values were compared by one-way ANOVA with Sidak's multiple comparisons tests. TCRdb stores this immuneACCESS table with in-frame sequences only. Part of the clones is absent; in the studies checked, under half of the shortfall reflects unresolved V genes, and no reason is known for the rest. V, J and clone size reflect that table, while D and trimming were determined from the DNA. The sample table shows around 100,000 clones, and roughly 80% are seen once. Roughly 10% of the sample is in the top ten clones.

CDR1 is given as MNHEY and CDR2 as SVGAGI, both from the germline V gene. The germline ends are 15 bases apart after V is trimmed by 2 bases and J by 7 bases. Inclusive of the bounding cysteine and phenylalanine, the CDR3 is 15 residues long. Only the CDR3 portion is preserved as DNA: 45 bases, with reading frame beginning at the first base. The receptor's source is an adult in good health. The sequencing here drew on peripheral blood, taken on day 0 of AZD1222 vaccination. This chain is built from TRBV6-5 and TRBJ2-1; TRBD2 could be the D gene, as 7 bases match. The DNA sequence reads TGTGCCAGCAGTTACGGGGGCGCGGGAGCAAATGAGCAGTTCTTC. Translation gives CASSYGGAGANEQFF.